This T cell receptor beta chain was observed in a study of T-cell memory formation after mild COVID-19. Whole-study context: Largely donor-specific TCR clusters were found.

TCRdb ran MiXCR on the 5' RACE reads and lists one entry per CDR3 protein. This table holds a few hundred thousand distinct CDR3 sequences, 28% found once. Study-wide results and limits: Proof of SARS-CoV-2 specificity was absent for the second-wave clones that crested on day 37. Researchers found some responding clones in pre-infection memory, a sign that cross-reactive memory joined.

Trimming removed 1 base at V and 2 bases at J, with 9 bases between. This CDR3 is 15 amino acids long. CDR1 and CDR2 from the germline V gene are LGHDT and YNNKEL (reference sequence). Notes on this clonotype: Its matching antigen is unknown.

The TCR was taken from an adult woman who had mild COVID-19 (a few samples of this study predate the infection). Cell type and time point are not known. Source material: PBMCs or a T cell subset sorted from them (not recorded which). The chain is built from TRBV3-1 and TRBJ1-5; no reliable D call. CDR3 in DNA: TGTGCCAGCAGCCAAGGAAGGGTTGGCAATCAGCCCCAGCATTTT. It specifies CASSQGRVGNQPQHF.